The 5 T cell receptor beta chains listed next were all sequenced from one sample in a study of cytomegalovirus exposure and HLA in healthy donors. Primers included in the PCR were 60 Vbeta and 13 Jbeta primers. Repertoires were generated with immunoSEQ multiplex PCR, while TCRdb's copy carries only in-frame clones and drops some. The sample holds over 150,000 clones, more than 80% seen once. Sequencing was carried out using PBMCs. The receptor set was obtained from a woman aged 18-29 years in good health and CMV-seronegative.

The chain couples TRBV9 to TRBJ2-5, with TRBD1 identical over 7 bases. Germline V gene data show CDR1 as SGDLS and CDR2 as YYNGEE. V dropped 4 bases and J dropped 5; count of bases not matched to a gene: 11. This CDR3 has 15 residues. The CDR3 reads CASSFGTVVPETQYF. Here the CDR3 DNA reads TGTGCCAGCAGCTTCGGGACAGTAGTCCCGGAGACCCAGTACTTC.

Turning to this clone: Its ends do not fully match the called genes, so a read error is possible. The chain employs TRBV14 and TRBJ2-7; maybe TRBD2 (6 bases). The germline gives CDR1 SGHDN, CDR2 FVKESK. This CDR3 region has 11 residues. The CDR3 DNA is TGTGCCAGCAGCCGCGGGGCCACATACTTCTTC. The encoded protein is CASSRGATYFF. Supplemented by reference TRBV14 and TRBJ2-7, the full variable domain reads EAGVTQFPSHSVIEKGQTVTLRCDPISGHDNLYWYRRVMGKEIKFLLHFVKESKQDESGMPNNRFLAERTGGTYSTLKVQPAELEDSGVYFCASSRGATYFFGPGTRLTVT.

The count of this clone is one. V usage is TRBV5-1 and J usage is TRBJ2-3, with 7 bases aligning to TRBD1. The junction had 6 bases not matched to a gene; V was cut back by 2 bases and J by 3 bases. This CDR3 has 15 residues. Germline V gene data show CDR1 as SGHRS and CDR2 as YFSETQ. CDR3 DNA sequence: TGCGCCAGCAGCTTCGCAACAGGGGTAACAGATACGCAGTATTTT. Translating gives CASSFATGVTDTQYF.

This clone has just a few counts. This chain uses TRBV4-1 with TRBJ1-1; possible D gene TRBD1, 5 bases. Germline CDR1 and CDR2: MGHRA and YSYEKL. Deletions cut 4 bases from V and 0 bases from J, with 15 bases between. The CDR3 totals 16 residues. Written as DNA, the CDR3 is TGCGCCAGCAGCCCAATAGCAGACAGTATGAACACTGAAGCTTTCTTT. This encodes CASSPIADSMNTEAFF.

This clone appeared once. V gene TRBV27 combines with J gene TRBJ2-7; the D gene is possibly TRBD2 (5 bases). Between the trimmed V and J ends, which lost 3 bases and 2 bases, there was a span of 11 bases. The CDR3 consists of 14 residues. Per the germline V gene, CDR1 is MNHEY and CDR2 is SMNVEV (reference sequence). The CDR3 loop is CASSFYSGPYEQYF. In nucleotides, the CDR3 is TGTGCCAGCAGTTTTTACAGCGGCCCCTACGAGCAGTACTTC.